Sequencing of this TCR beta chain was carried out in a study of OX40 agonist ivuxolimab in advanced cancers. At the level of the whole study: Ivuxolimab was a fully human IgG2 agonistic monoclonal antibody targeting the costimulatory receptor OX40 (CD134). Intravenous ivuxolimab was administered to patients every 2 weeks at six dose levels: 0.01, 0.1, 0.3, 1.5, 3 and 10 mg/kg. Of the 50 to 55 dose-escalation patients, hepatocellular carcinoma was present in about 19, melanoma in approximately 15, renal cell carcinoma in 9 and head and neck cancer in 9. A male proportion of almost 85% and a mean age of approximately 58 years, ranging from 23 to 79, were recorded for the dose-escalation cohort. Prior anti-PD-1, anti-PD-L1 or anti-CTLA-4 therapy was permitted, and checkpoint inhibitors had been received by about two fifths of dose-escalation patients. Partial responses occurred in three dose-escalation patients, of whom one had hepatocellular carcinoma and two had cutaneous melanoma. Peripheral TCRbeta sequencing was intended to test whether TCR sequence diversity was altered and clonal T-cell expansion was caused by ivuxolimab. The monotherapy dose-escalation portion (N of about 49 patients) of the phase I ivuxolimab trial is reported in the paper. General study outcomes and caveats: On average, CD8+ T cells showed more expanded clones than CD4+ T cells after ivuxolimab. The antigen specificity of the clonally expanded peripheral T cells was not determined. Low levels of normalized T-cell clonal expansion were also seen in some patients who did not respond. At doses from 0.1 to 3.0 mg/kg, clonal expansion was seen in both CD4+ and CD8+ blood T cells between baseline and week 6. In the 0.1-3.0 mg/kg groups, partial responders had among the lowest normalized peripheral clonal expansion, particularly in CD8+ T cells.

Comments on this clone: Its antigen specificity is not known. Per-base qualities were not stored, and no clone one base away is much larger.

The trial excluded patients who had a history of autoimmune disease or were on systemic immunosuppression. Peripheral blood for TCR sequencing was collected from all dose cohorts at baseline, on cycle 4 day 1, and on cycle 7 day 1. The samples were taken from a phase I, first-in-human, multicenter, open-label dose-escalation trial of ivuxolimab. Adults with locally advanced or metastatic head and neck squamous cell, hepatocellular, melanoma or renal cell carcinoma were enrolled in the trial. Before TCR sequencing, CD4+ and CD8+ T cells were separately sorted from peripheral blood. Genomic DNA was extracted from sorted cells for sequencing of the TCRbeta CDR3 region. The immunoSEQ Assay was used for sequencing of TCRbeta CDR3 regions. Held by TCRdb, this immuneACCESS table contains in-frame sequences only and omits some clones. Under half of the omission traces to an unresolved V gene where checked; the cause of the rest is unknown. The sample includes 70,000 to 95,000 clones, with roughly 83% observed a single time. 6.9% of the sample comes from the top ten.

This TCR was recovered from an adult with an advanced solid tumor such as melanoma, head and neck, liver or kidney cancer. Specimen: CD4+ or CD8+ T cells sorted from blood, collected in a trial of the OX40 agonist ivuxolimab.

The nucleotide sequence reads as follows: TGTGCCAGCAGCGGCCTCACCTCTGAAGCTTTCTTT. Its protein product is CASSGLTSEAFF. The V gene is TRBV9 and the J gene is TRBJ1-1, with no confidently assigned D gene. The germline V gene sets CDR1 to SGDLS and CDR2 to YYNGEE. The junction carries 9 bases between V and J, which are trimmed by 3 bases and 6 bases respectively. The CDR3 sequence holds 12 residues, the cysteine and phenylalanine included. Kept here is only the CDR3 DNA, which spans 36 bases and is read in frame from base 1.